The clone carrying this TCR beta chain was detected once. Measured with immunoSEQ multiplex PCR; TCRdb has only the in-frame clones, and not every one. The sample includes 300,000 to 450,000 clones, roughly 86% of them seen just once. This entry comes from a study of blood T cell repertoires in COVID-19. Study-wide context: Spain, Italy and the United States supplied samples that represented acute and convalescent COVID-19. Sources were T cells, B-cell-depleted T cells, or PBMCs; the material itself was cDNA or gDNA.

In terms of age and location, participants ranged from roughly 18 to 90 years and lived in about two dozen US areas. The germline V gene encodes CDR1 SNHLY and CDR2 FYNNEI. With 8 bases removed from V and 4 bases from J, the gap between germline ends came to 11 bases. This CDR3 has 12 residues. The sequencing input was PBMCs or T cells enriched from blood (not recorded which). The V call is TRBV2, the J call TRBJ1-1, with D unclear. The receptor was isolated from a man aged 25 to 40 who had recovered from COVID-19. The CDR3 reads CASRGLVTEAFF. CDR3 in DNA: TGTGCCAGCCGCGGGTTGGTCACTGAAGCTTTCTTT.